The 23 T cell receptor beta chains presented below share a single source sample, sequenced in a study of CD8 T cells in ankylosing spondylitis. A single record per CDR3 protein comes from TCRdb applying MiXCR to the 5' RACE reads. There are just under 350,000 distinct CDR3 sequences in the sample; roughly 14% occur only once, and approximately 0.99% lies in the top ten. The sequenced sample was blood, either unsorted or a sorted T cell fraction (not recorded which). The receptors were sampled from a male donor with ankylosing spondylitis or in good health (not recorded which).

This clonotype was seen more than once but under ten times. V usage is TRBV29-1 and J usage is TRBJ2-7, with 9 nucleotides matching TRBD1. After removal of 4 bases from V and 4 bases from J, the junction contained 5 bases not matched to a gene. Germline assignment: CDR1 SQVTM and CDR2 ANQGSEA. The CDR3 extends over 13 amino acids. The CDR3 reads CSVARGQGYEQYF. The CDR3 DNA follows: TGCAGCGTTGCACGGGGACAGGGTTACGAGCAGTACTTC.

The rearrangement links TRBV30 to TRBJ1-5; D is perhaps TRBD1 (6 bases). There are 13 residues in the CDR3. Germline CDR1 and CDR2: GTSNPN and SVGIG (reference sequence). V was cut by 2 bases and J by 3 bases, with 8 bases left in between. CDR3 coding DNA: TGTGCCTGGAGTCGGGGGGCCAATCAGCCCCAGCATTTT. Translation gives CAWSRGANQPQHF.

This clonotype was recorded a few times. This rearrangement joins TRBV6-1 to TRBJ2-2, with TRBD1 as a possible D gene (5 bases). Deletions cut 0 bases from V and 6 bases from J, with 20 bases between. The CDR3 has 18 amino acids. In germline, CDR1 is MNHNS, CDR2 SASEGT. CDR3 sequence (DNA): TGTGCCAGCAGTGAAGCGCTTCAGGGATCAACGGGTGCCGGGGAGCTGTTTTTT. This translates into CASSEALQGSTGAGELFF.

V and J are TRBV6-2 or TRBV6-3 and TRBJ2-3, with D perhaps matching TRBD1 or TRBD2 (5 bases each). Trimming stripped 6 bases from V and 0 bases from J, with 16 bases between. CDR1 is MNHEY and CDR2 is SVGEGT in the germline V gene. CDR3 length: 16 amino acids. CDR3 loop: CASRPLGDASTDTQYF. CDR3 nucleotides: TGTGCCAGCAGACCACTAGGGGACGCAAGCACAGATACGCAGTATTTT.

The CDR3 sequence: CASSHGGSYNSPLHF. The DNA of the CDR3 is TGTGCCAGCAGCCACGGGGGATCCTATAATTCACCCCTCCACTTT. The gene calls are TRBV3-1 and TRBJ1-6, with a weak D call TRBD1 (5 bases). Germline values: CDR1 LGHDT, CDR2 YNNKEL (reference sequence). V was pared by 3 bases and J by 1 base, with 7 bases between. There are 15 residues in the CDR3.

There are a few counts of this clonotype. The rearrangement links TRBV30 to TRBJ1-1; D is undetermined. This CDR3 region has 14 residues. The V and J ends lost 5 bases and 9 bases respectively, with 22 bases between them. Germline CDR1 reads GTSNPN; CDR2 reads SVGIG (reference sequence). The DNA of the CDR3 is TGTGCCTGGCGTCCCCCGGGGTACCGGTACAAAGCTTTCTTT. Translation gives CAWRPPGYRYKAFF.

The chain joins TRBV12-5 to TRBJ1-1; D call uncertain. Germline V gene lookup returns CDR1 LGHNT and CDR2 FRNRAP. This CDR3 region has 14 residues. Trimming took off 9 bases at V and 4 bases at J, with 18 bases between the two ends. In DNA, the CDR3 is TGTGCTAGCGGTCCTCTTCAGGCTATCACTGAAGCTTTCTTT. Translated, it gives CASGPLQAITEAFF.

This clonotype was detected many times. The rearrangement uses TRBV5-1 and TRBJ1-2, with 9 positions matching TRBD1. The CDR3 spans 14 residues. Germline-derived CDR1 and CDR2 are SGHRS and YFSETQ. V dropped 3 bases and J dropped 2; count of bases not matched to a gene: 2. This CDR3 reads CASSWGTGNYGYTF. In DNA, the CDR3 is TGCGCCAGCAGCTGGGGGACAGGGAACTATGGCTACACCTTC.

The rearrangement uses TRBV29-1 and TRBJ1-1; unclear D gene. The CDR3 loop spans 11 amino acids. Germline CDR1 is SQVTM and CDR2 is ANQGSEA. Trimming stripped 6 bases from V and 8 bases from J, with 13 bases between. The CDR3 sequence is CSVAGLLEAFF. CDR3 DNA sequence: TGCAGCGTCGCCGGGCTCCTAGAAGCTTTCTTT.

The sample holds a few counts of this clonotype. The chain recombines TRBV19 with TRBJ1-2; weak D call: TRBD1 (5 bases). V was clipped by 7 bases and J by 4 bases, with 19 bases between them. The CDR3 runs to 15 residues. The germline V gene encodes CDR1 LNHDA and CDR2 SQIVND (reference sequence). The CDR3 reads CASTPGLTRTYGYTF. CDR3 coding DNA: TGTGCCAGTACTCCGGGACTCACCAGGACCTATGGCTACACCTTC.

The rearrangement uses TRBV12-3 or TRBV12-4 and TRBJ2-7, with TRBD1 matching over 11 bases. J lost 3 bases, V lost 6 bases, and 4 bases had no gene match. The CDR3 has 14 amino acids. CDR3 sequence reads: CASSWTGGNYEQYF. CDR3 DNA: TGTGCCAGCAGCTGGACAGGGGGCAACTACGAGCAGTACTTC.

This clonotype has just a few counts. The V call is TRBV5-1, the J call TRBJ2-2; possibly TRBD2 for D (6 bases). Germline CDR1 and CDR2: SGHRS and YFSETQ. The CDR3 contains 17 residues. Trimming pared 0 bases from V and 6 bases from J, leaving 18 bases between. This chain's CDR3 is CASSLGVVGGAPGELFF. In DNA, the CDR3 is TGCGCCAGCAGCTTGGGAGTAGTAGGCGGGGCACCCGGGGAGCTGTTTTTT.

The chain has TRBV20-1 and TRBJ1-2; no definite D call. This CDR3 region has 15 residues. Trimming removed 0 bases from V and 1 base from J, with 12 bases in between. CDR1 is DFQATT, CDR2 SNEGSKA, per germline (reference sequence). CDR3 region: CSAREGPSLNYGYTF. CDR3 DNA: TGCAGTGCTAGAGAAGGGCCCAGCCTTAACTATGGCTACACCTTC.

This clonotype is labeled as medium-sized (0.01 to 0.1%). The chain uses TRBV29-1 and TRBJ2-1, with 7 bases that match TRBD2. The CDR3 totals 14 residues. J lost 9 bases, V lost 2 bases, and 10 bases had no gene match. Germline CDR1 and CDR2: SQVTM and ANQGSEA. CDR3 loop: CSVESGIAWGEQFF. In DNA, the CDR3 is TGCAGCGTTGAAAGCGGGATTGCCTGGGGTGAGCAGTTCTTC.

In this sample, this clonotype turned up a few times. The rearrangement uses TRBV12-3 or TRBV12-4 and TRBJ1-2; 7 nucleotides match TRBD1. With 6 bases clipped from V and 2 bases from J, the junction kept 21 bases outside the gene matches. The CDR3 covers 19 residues. CDR3 sequence: CASSTRGGDPGTKNYGYTF. The CDR3 DNA sequence: TGTGCCAGCAGCACCAGAGGGGGCGACCCGGGCACGAAAAACTATGGCTACACCTTC.

This chain connects TRBV27 to TRBJ2-7; 7 nucleotides align to TRBD1. J gave up 0 bases and V 4 bases, and 9 bases lay outside the gene matches. From germline, CDR1 is MNHEY and CDR2 SMNVEV (reference sequence). CDR3 length: 16 residues. The DNA for the CDR3 is TGTGCCAGCAGTTCTAGATGGGACAGCTTCTCCTACGAGCAGTACTTC. It encodes CASSSRWDSFSYEQYF.

V is TRBV18 and J is TRBJ1-2; D may be TRBD1 (5 bases). Per germline, CDR1 KGHSH and CDR2 LQKENI. The CDR3 is 14 residues long. The ends were cut back, 2 bases at V and 2 bases at J, with 9 bases in the middle. The CDR3 coding sequence is TGTGCCAGCTCACCAGGTGCAGGGAACTATGGCTACACCTTC. It specifies CASSPGAGNYGYTF.

This clonotype has a handful of counts. The chain carries TRBV4-1 and TRBJ1-2; a possible D gene is TRBD1 (5 bases). CDR3 length: 14 residues. Germline CDR1 reads MGHRA; CDR2 reads YSYEKL. Trimming removed 6 bases at V and 4 bases at J, with 15 bases between. The CDR3 DNA reads as TGCGCCAGCAGTCTCCAGGGAGGCGGCTATGGCTACACCTTC. It yields the protein CASSLQGGGYGYTF.

This clonotype has only a few counts. The rearrangement uses TRBV5-1 and TRBJ2-2; weak D call: TRBD1 (5 bases). This CDR3 is built from 14 residues. CDR1 SGHRS and CDR2 YFSETQ come from the germline V gene. Trimming removed 4 bases from V and 1 base from J, with 8 bases in between. Written as DNA, the CDR3 is TGCGCCAGCAGCCAGGGTTTGAACACCGGGGAGCTGTTTTTT. Protein: CASSQGLNTGELFF.

This clonotype came up a few times. The chain is built from TRBV20-1 and TRBJ1-1, with D possibly matching TRBD1 (5 bases). The CDR3 sequence is 16 residues long. Trimming pared 2 bases from V and 0 bases from J, leaving 16 bases between. Germline V CDR1 and CDR2: DFQATT, SNEGSKA (reference sequence). CDR3 protein: CSARLSGTGLNTEAFF. CDR3 nucleotides: TGCAGTGCTAGACTATCCGGGACGGGCCTGAACACTGAAGCTTTCTTT.

This clonotype has a single count. The chain employs TRBV12-5 and TRBJ2-1; TRBD1 matches 10 bases. After removal of 6 bases from V and 10 bases from J, the junction contained 12 bases not matched to a gene. This CDR3 has 15 amino acids. Germline loops: CDR1 LGHNT, CDR2 FRNRAP. The chain's CDR3 is CASGSTGTGECEQFF. CDR3 nucleotides: TGTGCTAGTGGCTCCACGGGGACAGGGGAGTGCGAGCAGTTCTTC.

This chain connects TRBV3-1 to TRBJ2-3; D could derive from TRBD1 or TRBD2 (5 bases each). The CDR3 length is 15 residues. CDR1 and CDR2 (germline): LGHDT, YNNKEL (reference sequence). The ends were cut back, 5 bases at V and 6 bases at J, with 18 bases in the middle. The CDR3 loop is CASSLTGTRDDTQYF. The DNA for the CDR3 is TGTGCCAGCAGCTTAACCGGGACCAGGGACGATACGCAGTATTTT.

This clonotype appeared a single time. This chain connects TRBV5-1 to TRBJ2-7; weak D call: TRBD1 (6 bases). Germline values: CDR1 SGHRS, CDR2 YFSETQ. This CDR3 is built from 13 residues. The V gene lost 1 base and the J gene lost 5 bases, with 10 bases spanning the gap. CDR3 sequence reads: CASSLSQGDEQYF. For the CDR3, the DNA is TGCGCCAGCAGCTTGTCACAGGGCGACGAGCAGTACTTC.